Included here is one T cell receptor (beta chain) sequence, with context. The sample originates from a study of blood T cells in healthy people across ages. The germline V gene has CDR1 SNHLY and CDR2 FYNNEI. The CDR3 sequence is 14 residues long. Trimming cost V 7 bases and J 7 bases; bases outside gene matches: 12. Primers used in a second PCR of roughly 6 to 11 cycles were a sample-barcoded 5' primer and a J-beta primer mix. TCRdb ran MiXCR on the 5' RACE reads and lists one entry per CDR3 protein. In the table there are about 940,000 distinct CDR3 sequences, roughly 52% of which are singletons. Sequencing used blood. The genes are TRBV2 and TRBJ1-2; 7 bases line up with TRBD1. The clonotype comes from a man aged 30-40 years in good health. The CDR3 loop is CASTTGQAVGGYTF. Here the CDR3 DNA reads TGTGCCAGCACGACTGGACAGGCGGTCGGTGGCTACACCTTC.